Only a few counts were recorded for the clone carrying this T cell receptor (beta chain). Its matching antigen is unknown. The CDR3 spans 15 residues. The J segment lost 0 bases and the V segment lost 5 bases, leaving 4 bases of the junction unmatched. Per the germline V gene, CDR1 is MNHEY and CDR2 is SVGAGI. These data are taken from a study of identical twins. Whole-study findings and limits: Memory repertoires showed no such pattern, whereas abundant cord blood beta clonotypes carried fewer insertions.

Unique molecular identifiers were present on the cDNA, and a universal primer site came from template switching. MiXCR, run by TCRdb on the 5' RACE reads, gives a single entry per CDR3 protein. The sample has roughly 1.6 million distinct CDR3 sequences, around 33% seen once; the top ten hold approximately 0.25%. The clonotype was recovered from a newborn girl in good health. Sequences were obtained from cord blood. This chain joins TRBV6-5 and TRBJ2-1; TRBD2 aligns across 7 bases. The CDR3 DNA reads TGTGCCAGCAGTGCCGGGACTAACTCCTACAATGAGCAGTTCTTC. Translating it yields CASSAGTNSYNEQFF.